This T cell receptor beta chain was observed in a study of OX40 agonist ivuxolimab in advanced cancers. This table comes from immunoSEQ multiplex PCR, and its TCRdb copy is limited to in-frame clones, with some not included. The sample has tens of thousands of clones; about 80% are singletons. This CDR3 spans 14 amino acids. The germline CDR1 and CDR2 sequences are SGHTA and FQGTGA. J lost 1 base, V lost 5 bases, and 2 bases had no gene match. Sequenced here: CD4+ or CD8+ T cells sorted from blood, sampled in a trial of the OX40 agonist ivuxolimab. This clonotype originated in an adult with an advanced solid tumor such as melanoma, head and neck, liver or kidney cancer. The rearrangement uses TRBV7-3 and TRBJ2-5; 9 bases are a match to TRBD1. CDR3 sequence (DNA): TGTGCCAGCAGCATGGGACAGGGCCAAGAGACCCAGTACTTC. It translates to CASSMGQGQETQYF.